The clone carrying this TCR beta chain has a count of ten or more. Its antigen is unknown. Coverage ceases 3 residues before the CDR3 finishes, and the germline J gene fills in the end. Germline loops: CDR1 MNHEY, CDR2 SVGEGT. The CDR3 contains 15 residues. V gave up 0 bases and J gave up 3 bases, with 11 bases separating them. The sample belongs to a study of T cell clonality in common variable immunodeficiency. Regarding the study as a whole: Compared with controls, CVID subjects had fewer shared TCRbeta clones. Repertoire-complication correlations in CVID were limited by patient heterogeneity. CVID subjects had higher TCRbeta clonality than healthy controls, most marked in about a third.

Method: immunoSEQ multiplex PCR; TCRdb's copy keeps in-frame clones and lacks some. The sample contains about 40,000 clones, none of them singletons. Most patients and controls had Caucasian heritage. The TCR sequence derives from a person between 18 and 75 years old in good health. The chain links TRBV6-2 or TRBV6-3 to TRBJ1-1, with D perhaps matching TRBD1 (6 bases). The sample consisted of peripheral blood mononuclear cells. The CDR3 bases that were read are TGTGCCAGCAGTTACTCGCCAGGGGTGGACACTGAA. Residues: CASSYSPGVDTE. The CDR3 in full is CASSYSPGVDTEAFF.